This T cell receptor (beta chain) was documented in a study of naive and memory T cell subsets. General study points: This RNA-based method may be sensitive to activation-related transcript changes.

Amplification of ligated cDNA took four PCR rounds with SP2 and nested alpha and beta constant primers. For blood and skin samples, reverse transcription used TCR alpha and beta constant primers. TCRdb re-called the 5' RACE reads with MiXCR, one entry per CDR3 protein. Here the sample spans about 48,000 distinct CDR3 sequences, around 4.7% being singletons. A UMI-containing oligonucleotide was joined by 3' ligation to the TCR cDNA template. This CDR3 comprises 15 residues. V lost 4 bases and J 10 bases, leaving 17 bases between the germline ends. Germline V lookup: CDR1 SEHNR, CDR2 FQNEAQ (reference sequence). In its sample, this clonotype was seen many times. Its antigen is undetermined.

The TCR originated in a female donor in good health. This rearrangement joins TRBV7-9 to TRBJ1-6; maybe TRBD1 (6 bases). This chain's CDR3 is CASSSWDTRGSPLHF. CDR3 DNA: TGTGCCAGCAGCTCCTGGGACACAAGGGGCTCACCCCTCCACTTT.